Below, 21 T cell receptor beta chains from the same sample are listed, as sequenced in a study of somatic mutations in cytotoxic T cells in rheumatoid arthritis. The repertoire was sequenced with immunoSEQ multiplex PCR; TCRdb's copy has only in-frame clones and lacks some. The sample lists about 20,000 clones; about 86% were seen once. Material for sequencing was CD8+ T cells sorted from blood. The receptors here all came from a woman aged 50 to 60 in good health.

This clone was picked up one time. The chain carries TRBV5-4 and TRBJ1-1; no clear D. V was trimmed by 4 bases and J by 6 bases, leaving 16 bases between them. CDR1 and CDR2 (germline): SGHNT, YYREEE (reference sequence). The CDR3 has 14 residues. Here the CDR3 DNA reads TGTGCCAGCAGCGGTAATTCTATTATCGCTGAAGCTTTCTTT. Protein product: CASSGNSIIAEAFF.

The chain links TRBV5-6 to TRBJ2-1; D gene unclear. Germline V gives CDR1 SGHDT, CDR2 YYEEEE. CDR3 length: 12 amino acids. Trimming shortened V by 4 bases and J by 5 bases, and 7 bases separated the two germline ends. This CDR3 reads CASSPGHNEQFF. In nucleotides, the CDR3 is TGTGCCAGCAGCCCGGGCCACAATGAGCAGTTCTTC. Together with reference TRBV5-6 and TRBJ2-1, the CDR3 gives the full variable domain: DAGVTQSPTHLIKTRGQQVTLRCSPKSGHDTVSWYQQALGQGPQFIFQYYEEEERQRGNFPDRFSGHQFPNYSSELNVNALLLGDSALYLCASSPGHNEQFFGPGTRLTVL.

The V gene is TRBV9, the J gene TRBJ2-3, with 7 bases lining up with TRBD1. V dropped 4 bases and J dropped 5; count of bases not matched to a gene: 13. The CDR3 sequence is 16 residues long. Germline V gene lookup returns CDR1 SGDLS and CDR2 YYNGEE. CDR3 coding DNA: TGTGCCAGCAGCCCCTACGGTGGGGGACAGTTAGATACGCAGTATTTT. Its protein product is CASSPYGGGQLDTQYF.

The gene calls are TRBV7-8 and TRBJ2-7; TRBD1 aligns across 11 bases. V shed 1 base, J shed 0 bases, and the junction held 2 bases outside the gene matches. The CDR3 consists of 16 residues. Germline V gene sequence: CDR1 SGHVS, CDR2 FQNEAQ. The CDR3, as DNA: TGTGCCAGCAGCTTAGAAGGGACAGGGGGCTCCTACGAGCAGTACTTC. This gives the protein CASSLEGTGGSYEQYF.

Worth noting for this clone: One end of the junction fails to match germline, which may point to a read error. The chain links TRBV7-7 to TRBJ2-7; D ambiguous. This CDR3 contains 13 residues. Germline V gene lookup returns CDR1 SSHAT and CDR2 FNYEAQ (reference sequence). CDR3 sequence: CASSLALGYEQYF. The CDR3 DNA is TGTGCTAGCAGCTTAGCTCTAGGCTACGAGCAGTACTTC.

J is TRBJ1-4 and V is TRBV4-3; D is unclear. The V gene's germline CDR1 is LGHNA and CDR2 YSLEER. Trimming pared 4 bases from V and 0 bases from J, leaving 12 bases between. CDR3 length: 16 residues. The CDR3 is CASSLSSSATNEKLFF. The CDR3 bases are TGCGCCAGCAGCCTGTCGTCCTCTGCAACTAATGAAAAACTGTTTTTT.

CDR3: CASSVTGTGMDTQYF. CDR3 DNA sequence: TGTGCCAGCAGCGTGACCGGGACAGGGATGGATACGCAGTATTTT. The chain uses TRBV9 and TRBJ2-3; TRBD1 agrees at 9 bases. Unmatched junction bases numbered 7, after V lost 2 bases and J lost 6 bases. Germline lookup yields CDR1 SGDLS and CDR2 YYNGEE. CDR3 length: 15 amino acids.

The chain has TRBV6-4 and TRBJ2-3; 7 bases map to TRBD1. The CDR3 length is 20 residues. In germline, CDR1 is MRHNA, CDR2 SNTAGT. Unmatched junction bases numbered 21, after V lost 4 bases and J lost 2 bases. The CDR3, as DNA: TGTGCCAGCAGTGTGGGGGCCTTAGGTACAGGGGTCGAGGTCACAGATACGCAGTATTTT. Translated, it gives CASSVGALGTGVEVTDTQYF.

The rearrangement uses TRBV5-1 and TRBJ2-2; D is possibly TRBD1 (5 bases). Trimming removed 4 bases from V and 3 bases from J, with 10 bases in between. Germline CDR1 is SGHRS and CDR2 is YFSETQ. CDR3 length: 14 residues. The CDR3 DNA sequence: TGCGCCAGCAGCAGCGACAGTTACACCGGGGAGCTGTTTTTT. This codes for CASSSDSYTGELFF.

This sequence joins TRBV7-9 and TRBJ2-3; D tentatively fits TRBD1 or TRBD2 (7 bases each). CDR1 and CDR2 (germline): SEHNR, FQNEAQ (reference sequence). The CDR3 runs 14 residues. V was trimmed by 5 bases and J by 4 bases, leaving 13 bases between them. CDR3 sequence reads: CASSLQGRADTQYF. The CDR3 region has the DNA TGTGCCAGCAGCCTACAGGGGAGGGCAGATACGCAGTATTTT.

The chain joins TRBV7-8 to TRBJ2-7; D gene unclear. V gave up 4 bases and J gave up 2 bases, with 3 bases separating them. CDR1 and CDR2 from the germline V gene are SGHVS and FQNEAQ. The CDR3 extends over 11 amino acids. This CDR3 reads CASSSTYEQYF. CDR3 DNA: TGTGCCAGCAGCTCCACCTACGAGCAGTACTTC.

This chain joins TRBV5-8 and TRBJ1-2; D remains unclear. CDR1 and CDR2 (germline): SGHTS, YDEGEE. The CDR3 contains 13 residues. Trimming took off 4 bases at V and 1 base at J, with 8 bases between the two ends. Here the CDR3 reads CASSVGFNYGYTF. CDR3 DNA: TGTGCCAGCAGCGTGGGTTTTAACTATGGCTACACCTTC.

The rearrangement joins TRBV5-5 to TRBJ2-5; 13 bases agree with TRBD2. The CDR3 sequence is 19 residues long. Germline V lookup: CDR1 SGHKS, CDR2 YYEKEE (reference sequence). With V trimmed by 4 bases and J by 2 bases, 14 bases remained unmatched. CDR3 sequence reads: CASSPREVLAGGPQETQYF. For the CDR3, the DNA is TGTGCCAGCAGCCCGAGGGAGGTACTAGCGGGGGGGCCACAAGAGACCCAGTACTTC. Looking up the rest from reference TRBV5-5 and TRBJ2-5 gives the full variable domain: DAGVTQSPTHLIKTRGQQVTLRCSPISGHKSVSWYQQVLGQGPQFIFQYYEKEERGRGNFPDRFSARQFPNYSSELNVNALLLGDSALYLCASSPREVLAGGPQETQYFGPGTRLLVL.

This clone has a handful of counts. V is TRBV10-2 and J is TRBJ2-7; a possible D gene is TRBD1 (6 bases). The CDR3 totals 14 residues. Deletions cut 2 bases from V and 3 bases from J, with 11 bases between. The germline gives CDR1 WSHSY, CDR2 SAAADI. The CDR3 reads CASSEQGQFYEQYF. CDR3 DNA: TGCGCCAGCAGTGAGCAAGGACAGTTCTACGAGCAGTACTTC.

The rearrangement links TRBV7-9 to TRBJ1-3; D is ambiguous. The V end lost 8 bases, the J end lost 0 bases, and 11 bases lay between the germline ends. The germline V gene has CDR1 SEHNR and CDR2 FQNEAQ (reference sequence). This CDR3 is 14 amino acids long. CDR3 DNA: TGTGCCAGCGGCCCCGTAGGCTCTGGAAACACCATATATTTT. Protein product: CASGPVGSGNTIYF.

The V gene is TRBV4-2, the J gene TRBJ2-2; D possibly corresponds to TRBD2 (6 bases). Germline V gene sequence: CDR1 LGHNA, CDR2 YNFKEQ. V was pared by 0 bases and J by 4 bases, with 9 bases between. The CDR3 has 15 amino acids. CDR3 amino acids: CASSQDWGGTGELFF. CDR3 sequence (DNA): TGTGCCAGCAGCCAAGATTGGGGAGGCACCGGGGAGCTGTTTTTT.

This rearrangement joins TRBV7-2 to TRBJ1-6, with 8 positions matching TRBD1. Germline values: CDR1 SGHTA, CDR2 FQGNSA. This CDR3 spans 16 amino acids. After removal of 5 bases from V and 9 bases from J, the junction contained 12 bases not matched to a gene. CDR3: CASSRIAGTGGSPLHF. Here the CDR3 DNA reads TGTGCCAGCAGCCGAATTGCCGGGACAGGAGGTTCACCCCTCCACTTT.

The chain is built from TRBV6-4 and TRBJ2-3; D could derive from TRBD1 or TRBD2 (5 bases each). CDR1 is MRHNA and CDR2 is SNTAGT in the germline V gene. V was trimmed by 7 bases and J by 2 bases, leaving 10 bases between them. CDR3 length: 13 residues. The CDR3 coding sequence is TGTGCCAGCAAGGGACCCAACACAGATACGCAGTATTTT. The encoded protein is CASKGPNTDTQYF.

The V and J genes are TRBV27 and TRBJ1-5, with D possibly TRBD1 on 5 matching bases. Germline CDR1 reads MNHEY; CDR2 reads SMNVEV (reference sequence). The germline V and J ends were trimmed by 1 base and 0 bases, with 16 bases remaining between them. CDR3 length: 18 residues. The CDR3, as DNA: TGTGCCAGCAGTTTATATGGGGGAATAGAATTTAGCAATCAGCCCCAGCATTTT. It encodes CASSLYGGIEFSNQPQHF.

The rearrangement joins TRBV4-3 to TRBJ2-2; 7 bases agree with TRBD2. Unmatched junction bases numbered 13, after V lost 0 bases and J lost 3 bases. The CDR3 runs 19 residues. CDR1 is LGHNA and CDR2 is YSLEER in the germline V gene. The CDR3 region is CASSQDPDAGVTHTGELFF. The CDR3 region has the DNA TGCGCCAGCAGCCAAGATCCAGACGCGGGGGTTACGCACACCGGGGAGCTGTTTTTT.

The J gene is TRBJ2-3, the V gene TRBV5-1; TRBD1 aligns across 7 bases. Germline-derived CDR1 and CDR2 are SGHRS and YFSETQ. With 0 bases clipped from V and 1 base from J, the junction kept 5 bases outside the gene matches. CDR3 size: 16 residues. The CDR3 loop is CASSLGDSRRTDTQYF. The DNA of the CDR3 is TGCGCCAGCAGCTTGGGGGACAGTCGACGCACAGATACGCAGTATTTT.